This T cell receptor beta chain was documented in a study of blood T cell repertoires in COVID-19. Looking at the study overall: The United States, Italy and Spain provided the acute and convalescent COVID-19 samples.

Sequencing used immunoSEQ multiplex PCR; TCRdb keeps in-frame clones, though not all of them. The table shows about 95,000 clones, with about 89% occurring only once. Germline V gene data show CDR1 as SGHTA and CDR2 as FQGNSA. This CDR3 is 15 amino acids long. Unmatched junction bases numbered 7, after V lost 2 bases and J lost 7 bases. The sequenced sample consisted of peripheral blood. The chain couples TRBV7-2 to TRBJ2-5; TRBD1 matches 10 bases. The source is a middle-aged man with COVID-19, enrolled during active disease. CDR3 residues: CASSLRTGGFGTQYF. The CDR3 region has the DNA TGTGCCAGCAGCTTAAGGACAGGGGGTTTCGGGACCCAGTACTTC.